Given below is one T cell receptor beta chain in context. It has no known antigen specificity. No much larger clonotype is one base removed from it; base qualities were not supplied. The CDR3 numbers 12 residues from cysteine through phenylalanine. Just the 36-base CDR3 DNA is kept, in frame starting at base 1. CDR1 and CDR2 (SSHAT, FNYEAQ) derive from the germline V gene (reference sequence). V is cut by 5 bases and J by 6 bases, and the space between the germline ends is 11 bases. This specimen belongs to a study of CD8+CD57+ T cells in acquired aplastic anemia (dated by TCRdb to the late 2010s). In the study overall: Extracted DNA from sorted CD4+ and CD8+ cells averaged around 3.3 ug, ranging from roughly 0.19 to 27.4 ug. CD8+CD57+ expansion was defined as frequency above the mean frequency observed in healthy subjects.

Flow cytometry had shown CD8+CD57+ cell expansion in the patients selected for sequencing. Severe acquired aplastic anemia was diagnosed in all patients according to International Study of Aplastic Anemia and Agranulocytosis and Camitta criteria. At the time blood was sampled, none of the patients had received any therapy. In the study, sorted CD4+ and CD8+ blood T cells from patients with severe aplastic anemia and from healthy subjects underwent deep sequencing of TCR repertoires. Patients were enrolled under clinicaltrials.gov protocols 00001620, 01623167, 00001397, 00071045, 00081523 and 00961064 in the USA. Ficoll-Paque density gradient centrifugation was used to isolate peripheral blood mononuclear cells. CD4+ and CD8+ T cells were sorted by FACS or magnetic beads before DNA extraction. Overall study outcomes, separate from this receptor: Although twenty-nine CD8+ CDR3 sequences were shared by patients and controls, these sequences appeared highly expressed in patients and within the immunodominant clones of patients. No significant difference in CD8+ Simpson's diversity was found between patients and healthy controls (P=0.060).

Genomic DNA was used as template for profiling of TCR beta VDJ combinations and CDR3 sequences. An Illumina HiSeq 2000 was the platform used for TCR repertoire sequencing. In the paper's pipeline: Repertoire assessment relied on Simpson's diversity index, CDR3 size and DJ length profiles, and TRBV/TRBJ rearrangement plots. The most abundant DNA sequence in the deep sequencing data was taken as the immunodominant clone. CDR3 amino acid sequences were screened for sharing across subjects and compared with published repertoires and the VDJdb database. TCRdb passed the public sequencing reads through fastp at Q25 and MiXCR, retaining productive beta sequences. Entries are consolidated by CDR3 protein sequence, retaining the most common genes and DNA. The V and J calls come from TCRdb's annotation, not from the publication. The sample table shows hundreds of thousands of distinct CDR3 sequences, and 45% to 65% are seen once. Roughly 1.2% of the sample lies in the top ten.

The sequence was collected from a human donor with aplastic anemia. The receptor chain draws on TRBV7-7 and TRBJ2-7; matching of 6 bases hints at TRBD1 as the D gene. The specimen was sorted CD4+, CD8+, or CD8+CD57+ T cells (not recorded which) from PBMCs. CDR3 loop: CASSPQGSEQYF. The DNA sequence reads TGTGCCAGCAGCCCTCAGGGGAGCGAGCAGTACTTC.